The clone carrying this T cell receptor beta chain was recorded a few times. The sample is drawn from a study of glioma-infiltrating T cells after dendritic cell vaccination. Study details: Samples are from glioblastoma patients in Phase I and II dendritic cell vaccine trials.

Amplification used 60 V beta primers and 13 J beta primers. Assay: immunoSEQ multiplex PCR; the TCRdb copy retains only in-frame clones and omits some. The repertoire holds tens of thousands of clones, with about 80% as singletons. The V end lost 2 bases, the J end lost 4 bases, and 15 bases lay between the germline ends. Per germline, CDR1 GTSNPN and CDR2 SVGIG (reference sequence). The CDR3 length is 15 residues. Specified time point: after dendritic cell vaccination, including at tumor progression/relapse. The receptor was isolated from a human donor with glioblastoma. The chain carries TRBV30 and TRBJ2-1; D is perhaps TRBD2 (6 bases). Specimen: blood, collected after dendritic cell vaccination. Here the CDR3 DNA reads TGTGCCTGGAGTAGATTGGGGGGATTATACAATGAGCAGTTCTTC. Its protein product is CAWSRLGGLYNEQFF. Full variable domain (remainder filled in from reference TRBV30 and TRBJ2-1): SQTIHQWPATLVQPVGSPLSLECTVEGTSNPNLYWYRQAAGRGLQLLFYSVGIGQISSEVPQNLSASRPQDRQFILSSKKLLLSDSGFYLCAWSRLGGLYNEQFFGPGTRLTVL.